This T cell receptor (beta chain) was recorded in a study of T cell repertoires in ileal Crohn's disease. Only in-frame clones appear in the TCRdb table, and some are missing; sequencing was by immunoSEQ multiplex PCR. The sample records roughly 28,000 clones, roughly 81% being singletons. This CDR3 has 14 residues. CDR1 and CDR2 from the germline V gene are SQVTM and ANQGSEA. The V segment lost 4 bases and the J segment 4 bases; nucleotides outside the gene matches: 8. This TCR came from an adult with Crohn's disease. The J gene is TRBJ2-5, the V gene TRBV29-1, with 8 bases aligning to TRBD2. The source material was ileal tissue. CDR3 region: CSVGASGLPETQYF. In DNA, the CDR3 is TGCAGCGTTGGGGCTAGCGGGCTACCAGAGACCCAGTACTTC.